The T cell receptor beta chain under discussion was sequenced for a study of patients and donors after allogeneic stem cell transplantation. This clonotype was counted many times. TCRdb analysed the RT-PCR reads with MiXCR anew, one entry per CDR3 protein. The table records tens of thousands of distinct CDR3 sequences, about 30% of them present only once. The sequenced sample was blood, either unsorted or a sorted T cell fraction (not recorded which). The TCR sequence derives from a human donor who was either an allogeneic HSCT recipient or a stem cell or donor lymphocyte infusion donor (not recorded which). It is not recorded whose cells these are; they may come from a transplant donor.

As DNA, the CDR3 is TGCGCCAGCAGCCAAGATACGTCTCAGCCCCAGCATTTT. Translation gives CASSQDTSQPQHF. This sequence joins TRBV4-3 and TRBJ1-5, with D unclear. The V gene's germline CDR1 is LGHNA and CDR2 YSLEER. CDR3 length: 13 residues. Trimming removed 0 bases at V and 6 bases at J, with 6 bases between.